This TCR beta chain was profiled in a study of shared clonotypes between healthy human individuals. Regarding the study as a whole: Roughly 5% of naive CD4 clonotypes were common to four donors. Rarefaction curves obtained for sorted subsets showed sequencing incomplete despite large depth. The study generally estimated greater richness for naive than memory subsets.

V was pared by 4 bases and J by 5 bases, with 9 bases between. The CDR3 sequence is 14 residues long. Per the germline V gene, CDR1 is LNHDA and CDR2 is SQIVND (reference sequence). Note on this clone: The antigen remains undetermined.

Measured with immunoSEQ multiplex PCR; TCRdb has only the in-frame clones, and not every one. The sample lists 950,000 to 1,300,000 clones, about 75% seen once, with around 1.5% in the top ten. The chain links TRBV19 to TRBJ1-6; a possible D gene is TRBD1 (6 bases). This clonotype was sampled from a man younger than 30 in good health. The sample comprised memory CD4+ T cells sorted from blood. The subset: CD45RA-negative fraction. The DNA for the CDR3 is TGTGCCAGTAGTACGCGGACAGATAATTCACCCCTCCACTTT. It encodes CASSTRTDNSPLHF. Full variable domain (outside the CDR3, taken from reference TRBV19 and TRBJ1-6): DGGITQSPKYLFRKEGQNVTLSCEQNLNHDAMYWYRQDPGQGLRLIYYSQIVNDFQKGDIAEGYSVSREKKESFPLTVTSAQKNPTAFYLCASSTRTDNSPLHFGNGTRLTVT.